Each of the 27 T cell receptor beta chains below was sequenced from the same sample in a study of T cells after yellow fever vaccination. TCRdb independently ran MiXCR on the 5' RACE reads; one entry per CDR3 protein. Among 50,000 or so distinct CDR3 sequences listed, roughly 7.4% were seen once. The sample consisted of CD8+ T cells sorted from PBMCs, taken about 2 weeks after the first yellow fever vaccination. Receptor source: a man aged 18 to 30 who received the YFV17D yellow fever vaccine.

This clonotype was seen at least ten times. The chain has TRBV12-3 or TRBV12-4 and TRBJ2-3, with unresolved D. The CDR3 totals 13 residues. Trimming cost V 3 bases and J 2 bases, with 6 bases left between them. In DNA, the CDR3 is TGTGCCAGCAGTTTTCTTTCCACAGATACGCAGTATTTT. This codes for CASSFLSTDTQYF.

This clonotype was observed at least ten times. The chain carries TRBV7-8 and TRBJ2-7; perhaps TRBD1 as D (6 bases). V was trimmed by 1 base and J by 5 bases, leaving 21 bases between them. Germline V gives CDR1 SGHVS, CDR2 FQNEAQ. This CDR3 comprises 17 residues. This CDR3 is CASSLGPLGAGSHEQYF. The CDR3 coding sequence is TGTGCCAGCAGCTTAGGACCGTTGGGGGCCGGGTCCCACGAGCAGTACTTC.

This clonotype was seen repeatedly, ten times or more. The rearrangement joins TRBV4-2 to TRBJ2-7, with D tentatively TRBD1 (5 bases). Trimming shortened V by 3 bases and J by 0 bases, and 12 bases separated the two germline ends. CDR1 is LGHNA and CDR2 is YNFKEQ in the germline V gene. CDR3 length equals 15 residues. CDR3 sequence: CASSQDQGSSYEQYF. Written as DNA, the CDR3 is TGTGCCAGCAGCCAGGACCAGGGCAGCTCCTACGAGCAGTACTTC.

On this clonotype itself: A much larger clone is a single base away; this may be a read error. The V and J genes are TRBV7-6 and TRBJ2-5; the match to TRBD1 covers 9 bases. CDR3 size: 16 residues. Germline CDR1 reads SGHVS; CDR2 reads FNYEAQ. CDR3 residues: CASSLAMGQGIETQHF. The CDR3 nucleotides are TGTGCCAGCAGCTTAGCAATGGGACAGGGAATAGAGACCCAGCACTTC.

In its sample, this clonotype was seen many times. The V call is TRBV6-2 or TRBV6-3, the J call TRBJ2-7, with D possibly being TRBD1 (6 bases). V was clipped by 4 bases and J by 4 bases, with 11 bases between them. The CDR3 totals 13 residues. Germline V gives CDR1 MNHEY, CDR2 SVGEGT. CDR3 loop: CASSSATGYEQYV. For the CDR3, the DNA is TGTGCCAGCAGTTCTGCTACAGGGTACGAGCAGTACGTC.

Turning to this clonotype: A much larger clone sits a single nucleotide away, making a read error possible. The gene calls are TRBV28 and TRBJ2-5, with D unclear. The CDR3 consists of 12 residues. Trimming took 5 bases from V and 10 from J, leaving 14 bases between them. Germline V CDR1 and CDR2: MDHEN, SYDVKM. The CDR3 DNA follows: TGTGCCAGCAGTCCGAGCAGACCACACCAGTACTTC. Translated, it gives CASSPSRPHQYF.

This clonotype was picked up many times. The chain uses TRBV2 and TRBJ2-3; no clear D gene. V was clipped by 6 bases and J by 4 bases, with 17 bases between them. The germline CDR1 and CDR2 sequences are SNHLY and FYNNEI. CDR3 length equals 15 residues. The CDR3 DNA is TGTGCCAGCAGCCCCACTGGGCTAGACTCAGATACGCAGTATTTT. It yields the protein CASSPTGLDSDTQYF. The full variable domain, its missing parts supplied by reference TRBV2 and TRBJ2-3, is EPEVTQTPSHQVTQMGQEVILRCVPISNHLYFYWYRQILGQKVEFLVSFYNNEISEKSEIFDDQFSVERPDGSNFTLKIRSTKLEDSAMYFCASSPTGLDSDTQYFGPGTRLTVL.

Many counts were recorded for this clonotype. The rearrangement links TRBV4-2 to TRBJ2-3; D is uncertain. Trimming shortened V by 0 bases and J by 0 bases, and 10 bases separated the two germline ends. In germline, CDR1 is LGHNA, CDR2 YNFKEQ. The CDR3 spans 16 residues. The CDR3 reads CASSQEGVSSTDTQYF. CDR3 DNA: TGTGCCAGCAGCCAAGAAGGAGTATCTAGCACAGATACGCAGTATTTT.

The sample holds many counts of this clonotype. This chain links TRBV5-1 with TRBJ2-5; D ambiguous. Germline V gives CDR1 SGHRS, CDR2 YFSETQ. Trimming removed 0 bases from V and 3 bases from J, with 6 bases in between. The CDR3 totals 13 residues. CDR3 sequence (DNA): TGCGCCAGCAGCTTGGTAGCCGAAGAGACCCAGTACTTC. This codes for CASSLVAEETQYF.

V usage is TRBV12-3 or TRBV12-4 and J usage is TRBJ1-5, with 7 bases lining up with TRBD1. This CDR3 spans 16 amino acids. The trim removed 3 bases at V and 0 bases at J, leaving 5 bases unmatched. CDR3 sequence reads: CASSFRQGLSNQPQHF. The CDR3 DNA reads TGTGCCAGCAGTTTTCGACAGGGCCTTAGCAATCAGCCCCAGCATTTT.

This sequence joins TRBV5-5 and TRBJ2-1, with unresolved D. Germline values: CDR1 SGHKS, CDR2 YYEKEE (reference sequence). V lost 2 bases and J 10 bases, leaving 10 bases between the germline ends. The CDR3 consists of 12 residues. The CDR3 nucleotides read TGTGCCAGCAGCTTCGTGCAAAGGGAGCAGTTCTTC. It specifies CASSFVQREQFF. Full variable domain (missing parts from reference TRBV5-5 and TRBJ2-1): DAGVTQSPTHLIKTRGQQVTLRCSPISGHKSVSWYQQVLGQGPQFIFQYYEKEERGRGNFPDRFSARQFPNYSSELNVNALLLGDSALYLCASSFVQREQFFGPGTRLTVL.

This clonotype was observed many times. The chain carries TRBV19 and TRBJ2-3; weak D call: TRBD1 (6 bases). CDR1 is LNHDA, CDR2 SQIVND, per germline (reference sequence). The CDR3 totals 15 residues. V gave up 7 bases and J gave up 0 bases, with 14 bases separating them. CDR3 coding DNA: TGTGCCAGTAAAGACAGGAAACCTAGCACAGATACGCAGTATTTT. Translation gives CASKDRKPSTDTQYF.

This clonotype came up many times. This chain connects TRBV11-2 to TRBJ2-5; D may match TRBD1 or TRBD2 (5 bases each). The CDR3 sequence is 18 residues long. CDR1 is SGHAT and CDR2 is FQNNGV in the germline V gene. Deletions cut 3 bases from V and 1 base from J, with 21 bases between. CDR3 DNA: TGTGCCAGCAGCTTCCTTGTGTCCGGGACCTCAACCCAAGAGACCCAGTACTTC. It translates to CASSFLVSGTSTQETQYF.

This clonotype was counted ten times or more. This rearrangement joins TRBV6-5 to TRBJ2-3; unclear D gene. Trimming pared 0 bases from V and 1 base from J, leaving 11 bases between. This CDR3 contains 16 residues. Germline CDR1 MNHEY, CDR2 SVGAGI. The CDR3 protein is CASSYSGGVGTDTQYF. The CDR3 DNA follows: TGTGCCAGCAGTTACTCAGGCGGTGTAGGCACAGATACGCAGTATTTT.

Concerning this clonotype: One end of the junction fails to match germline, which may point to a read error. This sequence joins TRBV7-3 and TRBJ2-2, with D perhaps matching TRBD2 (5 bases). Germline CDR1 is SGHTA and CDR2 is FQGTGA. The CDR3 totals 15 residues. Written as DNA, the CDR3 is TGTGCCAGCAGCCCCGCGATCCCGAACACCGGGGAGCTGTCTTTT. This codes for CASSPAIPNTGELSF.

This clonotype was found many times. This sequence joins TRBV7-9 and TRBJ2-5; 10 bases align to TRBD1. Germline CDR1 and CDR2: SEHNR and FQNEAQ (reference sequence). J was trimmed by 4 bases and V by 5 bases; bases with no gene match: 4. This CDR3 has 14 residues. The CDR3: CASSQTGGRETQYF. In DNA form, the CDR3 reads TGTGCCAGCAGCCAGACAGGGGGCCGAGAGACCCAGTACTTC.

With respect to this clonotype: A much larger clone lies one base from this, so it may be a read error. The V call is TRBV5-1, the J call TRBJ2-1, with no clear D. Germline CDR1 reads SGHRS; CDR2 reads YFSETQ. This CDR3 is built from 15 residues. Trimming pared 7 bases from V and 0 bases from J, leaving 14 bases between. The CDR3 loop reads CASSSEVLSYNEQFF. CDR3 coding DNA: TGCGCCAGCTCCTCCGAGGTCCTCTCCTACAATGAGCAGTTCTTC.

This clonotype was counted at least ten times. The V and J genes are TRBV4-1 and TRBJ1-6, with 7 bases lining up with TRBD1. This CDR3 is 17 amino acids long. The J segment lost 5 bases and the V segment lost 1 base, leaving 8 bases of the junction unmatched. Germline V lookup: CDR1 MGHRA, CDR2 YSYEKL. The CDR3 sequence is CASSQAGRTGDNSPLHF. The CDR3 region has the DNA TGCGCCAGCAGCCAAGCCGGTCGGACAGGCGATAATTCACCCCTCCACTTT.

This clonotype was seen repeatedly, ten times or more. V is TRBV27 and J is TRBJ2-3, with D tentatively TRBD2 (5 bases). CDR1 and CDR2 (germline): MNHEY, SMNVEV (reference sequence). The CDR3 loop spans 15 amino acids. V lost 6 bases and J lost 0, with 13 bases in between. Here the CDR3 reads CASSLGLGSTDTQYF. CDR3 DNA sequence: TGTGCCAGCAGCCTCGGACTCGGAAGCACAGATACGCAGTATTTT.

This clonotype was counted at least ten times. The V gene is TRBV4-2, the J gene TRBJ1-1; D remains unclear. Trimming removed 0 bases at V and 6 bases at J, with 14 bases between. Germline CDR1 LGHNA, CDR2 YNFKEQ. The CDR3 is 15 amino acids. CDR3 region: CASSQEEWAGAEAFF. The DNA of the CDR3 is TGTGCCAGCAGCCAAGAAGAATGGGCTGGCGCTGAAGCTTTCTTT.

In its sample, this clonotype was seen many times. The gene calls are TRBV5-1 and TRBJ2-7; D gene unclear. The CDR3 covers 12 residues. Per germline, CDR1 SGHRS and CDR2 YFSETQ. The ends were cut back, 1 base at V and 4 bases at J, with 6 bases in the middle. This CDR3 reads CASSLRGYEQYF. CDR3 nucleotide sequence: TGCGCCAGCAGCTTGAGAGGTTACGAGCAGTACTTC. Variable domain in full (rest from reference TRBV5-1 and TRBJ2-7): KAGVTQTPRYLIKTRGQQVTLSCSPISGHRSVSWYQQTPGQGLQFLFEYFSETQRNKGNFPGRFSGRQFSNSRSEMNVSTLELGDSALYLCASSLRGYEQYFGPGTRLTVT.

There are a few counts of this clonotype. The chain combines TRBV7-9 with TRBJ1-1; 10 bases agree with TRBD1. The germline V gene encodes CDR1 SEHNR and CDR2 FQNEAQ (reference sequence). The CDR3 runs to 16 residues. CDR3 residues: CAGQGKDGVMNTEAFF. The CDR3 DNA reads TGTGCGGGACAGGGGAAAGACGGTGTAATGAACACTGAAGCTTTCTTT.

This clonotype appeared a few times. V usage is TRBV12-3 or TRBV12-4 and J usage is TRBJ2-7; 14 bases are shared with TRBD2. V lost 5 bases to trimming and J lost 3 bases; unmatched junction nucleotides: 9. The length of the CDR3 is 17 residues. The DNA of the CDR3 is TGTGCCAGCAGTGCCGGGACTAGCGGGGGAGAGAACTACGAGCAGTACTTC. It codes for CASSAGTSGGENYEQYF.

This clonotype occurred many times. The chain links TRBV13 to TRBJ2-1; D unresolved. The V gene lost 1 base and the J gene lost 4 bases, with 17 bases spanning the gap. The CDR3 runs to 17 residues. CDR1 and CDR2 (germline): PRHDT, FYEKMQ (reference sequence). The CDR3, as DNA: TGTGCCAGCAGCTTAGCACCTCTTTGGTCGGATTACAATGAGCAGTTCTTC. Translating gives CASSLAPLWSDYNEQFF.

This clonotype was counted many times. This rearrangement joins TRBV4-3 to TRBJ1-1; a weak D match, TRBD1 (6 bases). CDR1 and CDR2 from the germline V gene are LGHNA and YSLEER. V dropped 4 bases and J dropped 0 bases, with 9 bases sitting between them. The CDR3 runs 14 residues. CDR3 amino acids: CASSPHRVNTEAFF. DNA of the CDR3: TGCGCCAGCAGCCCCCACAGGGTGAACACTGAAGCTTTCTTT.

This clonotype was recorded at least ten times. The gene calls are TRBV4-3 and TRBJ2-1, with D tentatively TRBD2 (7 bases). Germline CDR1 LGHNA, CDR2 YSLEER. This CDR3 spans 16 amino acids. V was cut by 0 bases and J by 8 bases, with 17 bases left in between. Here the CDR3 reads CASSQDWGGGGDEQFF. DNA of the CDR3: TGCGCCAGCAGCCAAGATTGGGGGGGCGGTGGGGATGAGCAGTTCTTC.

This clonotype was seen ten or more times. V usage is TRBV6-5 and J usage is TRBJ2-7; the D is unclear. V was trimmed by 0 bases and J by 4 bases, leaving 19 bases between them. CDR3 length equals 17 residues. Per germline, CDR1 MNHEY and CDR2 SVGAGI. Written as DNA, the CDR3 is TGTGCCAGCAGTTACTCAGGTCCGGTCCTGGCCGGATACGAGCAGTACTTC. Its translation is CASSYSGPVLAGYEQYF.